Shown below are 23 T cell receptor beta chains from a single sample sequenced in a study of blood T cells in healthy people across ages. Alongside a J-beta primer mix, a sample-barcoded 5' primer served in a second PCR lasting about 7 to 11 cycles. Using its own MiXCR run on the 5' RACE reads, TCRdb lists one record per CDR3 protein. The table has 1.5 million to 2 million distinct CDR3 sequences, roughly 30% seen once. The sequencing sample was made of blood. These receptors were taken from a woman between 25 and 40 years old in good health.

The rearrangement uses TRBV18 and TRBJ2-7; tentative D call: TRBD2 (5 bases). V lost 9 bases and J 3 bases, leaving 12 bases between the germline ends. This CDR3 comprises 12 residues. The germline gives CDR1 KGHSH, CDR2 LQKENI. This CDR3 is CASGVRVYEQYF. For the CDR3, the DNA is TGTGCCAGTGGGGTGAGGGTCTACGAGCAGTACTTC.

V usage is TRBV6-4 and J usage is TRBJ2-3; D possibly corresponds to TRBD1 (5 bases). Germline CDR1 reads MRHNA; CDR2 reads SNTAGT. Trimming cost V 6 bases and J 6 bases, with 16 bases left between them. The CDR3 runs to 14 residues. For the CDR3, the DNA is TGTGCCAGCAGGGGCCGAACGCCAGGGGATACGCAGTATTTT. Translated, it gives CASRGRTPGDTQYF.

This clonotype showed up many times. One end of the junction varies from germline; a read error may be responsible. V is TRBV29-1 and J is TRBJ1-2; 7 nucleotides align to TRBD1. The V gene's germline CDR1 is SQVTM and CDR2 ANQGSEA. The CDR3 contains 12 residues. CDR3: CSVEGQDYGYTF. The DNA for the CDR3 is TGCAGCGTGGAAGGACAGGACTATGGCTACACCTTC. The whole variable domain, filled in from reference TRBV29-1 and TRBJ1-2, reads SAVISQKPSRDICQRGTSLTIQCQVDSQVTMMFWYRQQPGQSLTLIATANQGSEATYESGFVIDKFPISRPNLTFSTLTVSNMSPEDSSIYLCSVEGQDYGYTFGSGTRLTVV.

This clonotype was found many times. The chain is built from TRBV29-1 and TRBJ2-1; TRBD1 might be the D (5 bases). Per germline, CDR1 SQVTM and CDR2 ANQGSEA. The CDR3 has 13 residues. V gave up 4 bases and J gave up 4 bases, with 11 bases separating them. Here the CDR3 reads CSVVEDSYNEQFF. The CDR3 DNA reads as TGCAGCGTTGTTGAAGACAGTTACAATGAGCAGTTCTTC.

The chain recombines TRBV7-9 with TRBJ2-5; TRBD2 might be the D (6 bases). Germline V gene sequence: CDR1 SEHNR, CDR2 FQNEAQ (reference sequence). The ends were cut back, 5 bases at V and 5 bases at J, with 15 bases in the middle. The CDR3 runs to 14 residues. DNA of the CDR3: TGTGCCAGCAGCCCGATACTAGCTTCGGAGACCCAGTACTTC. It translates to CASSPILASETQYF.

This CDR3 reads CSAVAGDTEAFF. The CDR3 DNA reads as TGCAGTGCGGTTGCAGGGGACACTGAAGCTTTCTTT. The chain employs TRBV29-1 and TRBJ1-1; tentative D call: TRBD1 (6 bases). Germline CDR1 reads SQVTM; CDR2 reads ANQGSEA. This CDR3 comprises 12 residues.

The chain has TRBV20-1 and TRBJ2-5, with 7 bases identical to TRBD2. Germline CDR1 DFQATT, CDR2 SNEGSKA (reference sequence). The CDR3 extends over 14 amino acids. Trimming removed 3 bases from V and 4 bases from J; junction bases left unmatched: 8. The CDR3 sequence is CSARESGRGETQYF. CDR3 nucleotide sequence: TGCAGTGCTAGGGAAAGTGGGAGGGGAGAGACCCAGTACTTC.

The V gene is TRBV20-1, the J gene TRBJ2-1; tentatively, D is TRBD2 (6 bases). Germline V gives CDR1 DFQATT, CDR2 SNEGSKA (reference sequence). CDR3 length: 15 amino acids. The CDR3 protein is CSSTTGALSYNEQFF. As DNA, the CDR3 is TGCAGCTCGACCACGGGAGCCCTCTCCTACAATGAGCAGTTCTTC.

This clonotype appeared a few times. The chain combines TRBV14 with TRBJ2-1; 10 nucleotides align to TRBD2. The V gene's germline CDR1 is SGHDN and CDR2 FVKESK. V trimming: 3 bases; J trimming: 2 bases; junction bases outside the gene matches: 4. CDR3 length: 16 amino acids. CDR3 sequence reads: CASSQTGLAPYNEQFF. The CDR3 bases are TGTGCCAGCAGCCAGACGGGACTAGCGCCCTACAATGAGCAGTTCTTC.

This chain joins TRBV6-5 and TRBJ1-1; tentatively, D is TRBD1 (6 bases). The CDR3 is 18 residues long. Per germline, CDR1 MNHEY and CDR2 SVGAGI. V was shortened by 6 bases and J by 1 base, with 24 bases between the two germline ends. CDR3 bases: TGTGCCAGCAGCTACCCAAGGGGGGCGGGTGGGACGAACACTGAAGCTTTCTTT. Translation gives CASSYPRGAGGTNTEAFF.

There are many counts of this clonotype. This CDR3 reads CASSYPGTSGFEQYF. DNA of the CDR3: TGCGCCAGCAGCTACCCGGGGACTAGTGGTTTCGAGCAGTACTTC. The chain is built from TRBV4-1 and TRBJ2-7; 8 bases map to TRBD2. The CDR3 spans 15 residues. Germline V gene data show CDR1 as MGHRA and CDR2 as YSYEKL. V lost 5 bases, J lost 6 bases, and 12 bases stayed unmatched.

This chain joins TRBV4-2 and TRBJ2-3; 9 nucleotides line up with TRBD2. This CDR3 has 20 residues. In germline, CDR1 is LGHNA, CDR2 YNFKEQ. Trimming at V came to 4 bases and at J to 0 bases, leaving 17 bases not matched to a gene. In DNA, the CDR3 is TGTGCCAGCAGCCCAACTAGTAGGCTAGCGGGAATCTCTAGCACAGATACGCAGTATTTT. This gives the protein CASSPTSRLAGISSTDTQYF.

This clonotype has only a few counts. V and J are TRBV6-6 and TRBJ2-3; D possibly uses TRBD1 or TRBD2 (5 bases each). The V end was cut by 6 bases, the J end by 3 bases, with 10 bases between. The CDR3 covers 13 residues. Germline V gene lookup returns CDR1 MNHNY and CDR2 SVGAGI (reference sequence). The CDR3 here is CASRRDQTDTQYF. CDR3 in DNA: TGTGCCAGCAGGAGGGACCAAACAGATACGCAGTATTTT.

The table lists this clonotype with many counts. The chain employs TRBV28 and TRBJ1-5, with D uncertain. Germline CDR1 reads MDHEN; CDR2 reads SYDVKM. The CDR3 has 12 residues. V lost 5 bases and J lost 9, with 11 bases in between. The CDR3 coding sequence is TGTGCCAGCAGTCAAACAGACTGGCCCCAGCATTTT. This gives the protein CASSQTDWPQHF.

This clonotype was counted a few times. This chain connects TRBV4-2 to TRBJ1-1, with D unresolved. In germline, CDR1 is LGHNA, CDR2 YNFKEQ. The CDR3 is 18 amino acids. Trimming stripped 4 bases from V and 11 bases from J, with 32 bases between. CDR3 amino acids: CASSPQGPIGKLNPKAFF. The CDR3 coding sequence is TGTGCCAGCAGCCCGCAAGGACCGATTGGGAAGCTAAACCCTAAGGCTTTCTTT.

The sample holds a few counts of this clonotype. The chain couples TRBV18 to TRBJ1-1, with unresolved D. The CDR3 has 13 amino acids. The V and J ends lost 1 base and 2 bases respectively, with 5 bases between them. In germline, CDR1 is KGHSH, CDR2 LQKENI. The CDR3 bases are TGTGCCAGCTCACCACAGCACAACACTGAAGCTTTCTTT. It specifies CASSPQHNTEAFF.

The J gene is TRBJ1-6, the V gene TRBV3-1; TRBD1 might be the D (6 bases). Germline-derived CDR1 and CDR2 are LGHDT and YNNKEL (reference sequence). The CDR3 contains 14 residues. The V gene lost 1 base and the J gene lost 6 bases, with 7 bases spanning the gap. DNA for the CDR3: TGTGCCAGCAGCCAAGTGGACAGTAATTCACCCCTCCACTTT. This gives the protein CASSQVDSNSPLHF.

The V and J genes are TRBV5-4 and TRBJ2-5; 8 bases align to TRBD2. Judging by the DNA end, TRBJ2-7 fits better; the J call may be wrong. There are 20 residues in the CDR3. CDR1 and CDR2 from the germline V gene are SGHNT and YYREEE (reference sequence). DNA for the CDR3: TGTGCCAGCAGCTTTTGGCGGCCTAGAGGGCTAGCGGGCCCGAACCACGAGCAGTACTTC. This gives the protein CASSFWRPRGLAGPNHEQYF.

This chain joins TRBV28 and TRBJ2-7, with 9 bases identical to TRBD2. The CDR3 sequence is 15 residues long. Per the germline V gene, CDR1 is MDHEN and CDR2 is SYDVKM. J gave up 4 bases and V 5 bases, and 9 bases lay outside the gene matches. The CDR3 loop reads CASSHQREEPYEQYF. Written as DNA, the CDR3 is TGTGCCAGCAGTCACCAGCGGGAGGAACCTTACGAGCAGTACTTC.

In this sample, this clonotype turned up a few times. V and J are TRBV3-1 and TRBJ2-4; 12 bases are a match to TRBD2. The DNA end lines up better with TRBJ2-7; the J call may be wrong. This CDR3 spans 17 amino acids. Germline V CDR1 and CDR2: LGHDT, YNNKEL (reference sequence). The CDR3 DNA reads as TGTGCCAGCAGCCAAGGTCCACCGGGACTAGCGGGCAACGAGCAGTACTTC. It yields the protein CASSQGPPGLAGNEQYF.

Notes on this clonotype: Sequence at one end of the junction differs from germline and may be a read error. This chain uses TRBV7-9 with TRBJ2-5; no reliable D call. Germline V gene data show CDR1 as SEHNR and CDR2 as FQNEAQ (reference sequence). This CDR3 contains 11 residues. The CDR3: CANSLEETQYF. The CDR3 region has the DNA TGTGCCAACAGCTTGGAAGAGACCCAGTACTTC.

The chain links TRBV9 to TRBJ2-3; D call uncertain. The CDR3 covers 14 residues. Germline lookup yields CDR1 SGDLS and CDR2 YYNGEE. V lost 4 bases and J lost 0, with 9 bases in between. The CDR3 here is CASSIGSSTDTQYF. For the CDR3, the DNA is TGTGCCAGCAGCATAGGGTCTAGCACAGATACGCAGTATTTT.

The table lists this clonotype with many counts. The chain uses TRBV11-1 and TRBJ2-7; D call uncertain. This CDR3 comprises 14 residues. Germline V CDR1 and CDR2: SGHAT, FQDESV (reference sequence). V lost 2 bases to trimming and J lost 2 bases, with 10 bases between them. As DNA, the CDR3 is TGTGCCAGCAGCTTAACTGGCAGTACCTACGAGCAGTACTTC. It yields the protein CASSLTGSTYEQYF.